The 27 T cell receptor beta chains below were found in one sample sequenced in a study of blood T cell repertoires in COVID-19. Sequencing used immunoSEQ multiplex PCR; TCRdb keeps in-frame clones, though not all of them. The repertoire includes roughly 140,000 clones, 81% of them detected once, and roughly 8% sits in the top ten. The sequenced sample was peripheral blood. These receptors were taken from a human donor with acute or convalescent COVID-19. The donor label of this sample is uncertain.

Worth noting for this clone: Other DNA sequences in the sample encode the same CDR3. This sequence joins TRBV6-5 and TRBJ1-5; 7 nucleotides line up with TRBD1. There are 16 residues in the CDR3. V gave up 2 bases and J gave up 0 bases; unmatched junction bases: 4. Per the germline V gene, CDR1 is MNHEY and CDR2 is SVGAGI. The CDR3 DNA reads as TGTGCCAGCAGTTACAGCCAGGGGGATAGCAATCAGCCCCAGCATTTT. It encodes CASSYSQGDSNQPQHF.

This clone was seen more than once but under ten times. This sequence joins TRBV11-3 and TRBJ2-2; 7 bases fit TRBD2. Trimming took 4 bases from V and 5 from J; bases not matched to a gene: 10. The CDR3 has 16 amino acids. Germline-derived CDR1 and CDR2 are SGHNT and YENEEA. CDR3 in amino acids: CASSSRGDFLTGELFF. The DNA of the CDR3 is TGTGCCAGCAGCTCCCGGGGGGACTTCCTAACCGGGGAGCTGTTTTTT.

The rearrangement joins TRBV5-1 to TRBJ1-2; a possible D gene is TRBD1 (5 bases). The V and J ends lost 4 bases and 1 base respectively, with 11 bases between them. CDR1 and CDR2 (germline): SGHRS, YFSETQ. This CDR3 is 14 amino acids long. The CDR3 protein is CASSPGSFNYGYTF. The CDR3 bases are TGCGCCAGCAGCCCAGGGTCTTTTAACTATGGCTACACCTTC.

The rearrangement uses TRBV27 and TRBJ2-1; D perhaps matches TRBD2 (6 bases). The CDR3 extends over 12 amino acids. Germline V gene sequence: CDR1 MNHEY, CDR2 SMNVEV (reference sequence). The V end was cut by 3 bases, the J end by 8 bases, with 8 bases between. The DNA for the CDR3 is TGTGCCAGCAGTTTGGGGGGATATGAGCAGTTCTTC. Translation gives CASSLGGYEQFF.

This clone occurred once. The CDR3 nucleotides are TGTGCCTGGAGCCTATCGTGGGGGGAGGGCACAGATACGCAGTATTTT. Protein product: CAWSLSWGEGTDTQYF. This chain uses TRBV30 with TRBJ2-3; the D gene is possibly TRBD2 (6 bases). The CDR3 consists of 16 residues. Trimming took off 3 bases at V and 1 base at J, with 17 bases between the two ends. From germline, CDR1 is GTSNPN and CDR2 SVGIG (reference sequence).

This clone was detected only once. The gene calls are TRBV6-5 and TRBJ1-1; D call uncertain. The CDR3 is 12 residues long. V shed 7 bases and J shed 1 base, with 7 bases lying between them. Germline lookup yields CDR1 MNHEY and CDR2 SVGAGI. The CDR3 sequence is CASMARNTEAFF. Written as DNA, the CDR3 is TGTGCCAGCATGGCTAGGAACACTGAAGCTTTCTTT.

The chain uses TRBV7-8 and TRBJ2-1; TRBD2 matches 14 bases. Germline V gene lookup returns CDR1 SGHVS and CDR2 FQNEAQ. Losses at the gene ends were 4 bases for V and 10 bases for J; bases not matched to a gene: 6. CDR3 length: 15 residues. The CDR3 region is CASSSTSGGAWEQFF. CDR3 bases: TGTGCCAGCAGCTCGACTAGCGGGGGGGCTTGGGAGCAGTTCTTC.

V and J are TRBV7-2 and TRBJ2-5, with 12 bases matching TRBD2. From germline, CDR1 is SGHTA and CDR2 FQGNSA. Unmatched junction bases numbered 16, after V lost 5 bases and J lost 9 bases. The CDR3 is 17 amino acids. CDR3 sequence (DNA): TGTGCCAGCAGCCCCGAAAGGACTAGCGGGATACAGGCGGCCCAGTACTTC. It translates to CASSPERTSGIQAAQYF.

DNA of the CDR3: TGTGCCAGCAGTTTAGAGTCAAGGGGGCGCGGGGGCTACACCTTC. Amino acids: CASSLESRGRGGYTF. The chain is built from TRBV27 and TRBJ1-2; TRBD1 matches at 7 bases. V lost 2 bases to trimming and J lost 8 bases; unmatched junction nucleotides: 11. Germline V gene sequence: CDR1 MNHEY, CDR2 SMNVEV (reference sequence). CDR3 length: 15 amino acids.

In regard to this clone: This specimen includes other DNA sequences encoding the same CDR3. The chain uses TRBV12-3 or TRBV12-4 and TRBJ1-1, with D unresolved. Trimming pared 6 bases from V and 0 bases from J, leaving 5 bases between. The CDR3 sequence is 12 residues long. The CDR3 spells CASSLMNTEAFF. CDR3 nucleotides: TGTGCCAGCAGCCTAATGAACACTGAAGCTTTCTTT.

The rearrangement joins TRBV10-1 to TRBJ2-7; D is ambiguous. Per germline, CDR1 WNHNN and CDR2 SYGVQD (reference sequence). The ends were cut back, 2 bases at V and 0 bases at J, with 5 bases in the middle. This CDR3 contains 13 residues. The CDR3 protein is CASSERLSYEQYF. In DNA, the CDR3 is TGCGCCAGCAGTGAGAGACTCTCCTACGAGCAGTACTTC.

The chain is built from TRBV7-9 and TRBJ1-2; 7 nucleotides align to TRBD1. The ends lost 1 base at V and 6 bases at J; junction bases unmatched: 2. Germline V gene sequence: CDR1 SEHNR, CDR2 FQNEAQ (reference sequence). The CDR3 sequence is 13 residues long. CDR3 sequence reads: CASSLGRGNGYTF. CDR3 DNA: TGTGCCAGCAGCTTAGGCAGGGGGAATGGCTACACCTTC.

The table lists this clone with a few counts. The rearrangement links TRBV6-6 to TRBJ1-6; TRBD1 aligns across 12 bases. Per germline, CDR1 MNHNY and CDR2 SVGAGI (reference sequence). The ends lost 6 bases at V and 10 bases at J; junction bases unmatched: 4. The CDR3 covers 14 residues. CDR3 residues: CASRPGQGASPLHF. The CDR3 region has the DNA TGTGCCAGCAGACCGGGACAGGGGGCCTCACCCCTCCACTTT.

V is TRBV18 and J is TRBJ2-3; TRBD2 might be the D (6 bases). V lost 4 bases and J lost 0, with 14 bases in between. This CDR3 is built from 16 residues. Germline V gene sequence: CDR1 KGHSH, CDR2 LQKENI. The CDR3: CASSLVSAGSTDTQYF. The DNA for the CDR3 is TGTGCCAGCTCACTCGTCTCCGCGGGGAGCACAGATACGCAGTATTTT. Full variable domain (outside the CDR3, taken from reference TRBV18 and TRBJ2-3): NAGVMQNPRHLVRRRGQEARLRCSPMKGHSHVYWYRQLPEEGLKFMVYLQKENIIDESGMPKERFSAEFPKEGPSILRIQQVVRGDSAAYFCASSLVSAGSTDTQYFGPGTRLTVL.

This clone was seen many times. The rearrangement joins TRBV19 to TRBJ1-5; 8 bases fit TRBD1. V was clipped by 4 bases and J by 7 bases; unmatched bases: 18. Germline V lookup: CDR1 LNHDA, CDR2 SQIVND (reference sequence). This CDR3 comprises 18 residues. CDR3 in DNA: TGTGCCAGTAGTACCGTTACCGGGACAGGAATATTCTACCAGCCCCAGCATTTT. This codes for CASSTVTGTGIFYQPQHF.

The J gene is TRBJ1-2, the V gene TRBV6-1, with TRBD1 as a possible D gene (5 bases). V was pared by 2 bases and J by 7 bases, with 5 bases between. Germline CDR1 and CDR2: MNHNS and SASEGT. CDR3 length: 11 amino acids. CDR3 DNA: TGTGCCAGCAGTGAACAGGGTGGCTACACCTTC. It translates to CASSEQGGYTF.

CDR3 coding DNA: TGTGCCAGCTCATCCTCGACAGGCCCCTCTGGAAACACCATATATTTT. This codes for CASSSSTGPSGNTIYF. The gene calls are TRBV18 and TRBJ1-3; TRBD1 is a possible D gene (6 bases). V lost 5 bases to trimming and J lost 0 bases, with 14 bases between them. The V gene's germline CDR1 is KGHSH and CDR2 LQKENI. The CDR3 is 16 residues long. Full variable domain (remainder filled in from reference TRBV18 and TRBJ1-3): NAGVMQNPRHLVRRRGQEARLRCSPMKGHSHVYWYRQLPEEGLKFMVYLQKENIIDESGMPKERFSAEFPKEGPSILRIQQVVRGDSAAYFCASSSSTGPSGNTIYFGEGSWLTVV.

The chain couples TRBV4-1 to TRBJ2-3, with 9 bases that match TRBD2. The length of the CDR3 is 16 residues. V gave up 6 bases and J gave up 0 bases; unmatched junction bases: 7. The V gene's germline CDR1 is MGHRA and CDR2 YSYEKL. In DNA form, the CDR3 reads TGCGCCAGCAGTTTGACTAGCGGCTCTAGCACAGATACGCAGTATTTT. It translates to CASSLTSGSSTDTQYF.

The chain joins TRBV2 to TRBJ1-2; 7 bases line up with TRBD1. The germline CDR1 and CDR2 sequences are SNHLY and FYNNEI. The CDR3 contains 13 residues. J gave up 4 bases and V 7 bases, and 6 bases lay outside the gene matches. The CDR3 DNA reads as TGTGCCAGCAACACAGGGGCCTTCTATGGCTACACCTTC. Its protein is CASNTGAFYGYTF.

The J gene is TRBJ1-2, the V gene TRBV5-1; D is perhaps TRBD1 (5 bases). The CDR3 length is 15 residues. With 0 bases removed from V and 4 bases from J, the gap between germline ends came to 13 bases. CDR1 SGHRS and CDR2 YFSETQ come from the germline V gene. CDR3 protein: CASSLGYRGSYGYTF. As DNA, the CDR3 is TGCGCCAGCAGCTTGGGGTATAGGGGTAGCTATGGCTACACCTTC. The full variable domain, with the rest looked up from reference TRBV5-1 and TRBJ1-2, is KAGVTQTPRYLIKTRGQQVTLSCSPISGHRSVSWYQQTPGQGLQFLFEYFSETQRNKGNFPGRFSGRQFSNSRSEMNVSTLELGDSALYLCASSLGYRGSYGYTFGSGTRLTVV.

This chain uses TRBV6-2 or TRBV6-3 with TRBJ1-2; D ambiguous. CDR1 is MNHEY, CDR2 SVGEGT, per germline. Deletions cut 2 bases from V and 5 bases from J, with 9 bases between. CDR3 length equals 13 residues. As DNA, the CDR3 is TGTGCCAGCAGTTACGAGGGCAGTTATGGCTACACCTTC. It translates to CASSYEGSYGYTF.

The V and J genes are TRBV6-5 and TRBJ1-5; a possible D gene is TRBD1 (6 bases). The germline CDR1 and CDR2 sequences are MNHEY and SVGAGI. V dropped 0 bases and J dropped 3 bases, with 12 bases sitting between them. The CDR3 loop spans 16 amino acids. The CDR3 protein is CASSYSKAGVNQPQHF. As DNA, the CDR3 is TGTGCCAGCAGTTACTCGAAGGCAGGGGTCAATCAGCCCCAGCATTTT.

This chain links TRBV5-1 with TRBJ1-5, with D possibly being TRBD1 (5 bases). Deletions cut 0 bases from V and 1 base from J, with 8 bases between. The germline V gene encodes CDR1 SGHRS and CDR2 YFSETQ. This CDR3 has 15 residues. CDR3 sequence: CASSLEGASNQPQHF. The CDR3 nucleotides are TGCGCCAGCAGCTTGGAAGGGGCCAGCAATCAGCCCCAGCATTTT.

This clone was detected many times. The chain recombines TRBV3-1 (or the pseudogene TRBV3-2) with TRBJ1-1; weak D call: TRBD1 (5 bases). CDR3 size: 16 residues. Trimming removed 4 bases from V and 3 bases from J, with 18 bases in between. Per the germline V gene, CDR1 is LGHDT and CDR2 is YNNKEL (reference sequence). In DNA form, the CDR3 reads TGTGCCAGCAGCCCGCCAGGGATTGGATGGGACACTGAAGCTTTCTTT. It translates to CASSPPGIGWDTEAFF.

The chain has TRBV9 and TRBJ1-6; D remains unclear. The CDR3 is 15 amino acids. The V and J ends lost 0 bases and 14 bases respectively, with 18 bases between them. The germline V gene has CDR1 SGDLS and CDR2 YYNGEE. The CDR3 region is CASSVESQPKGALHF. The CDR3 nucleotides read TGTGCCAGCAGCGTAGAGAGTCAACCGAAAGGAGCCCTCCACTTT. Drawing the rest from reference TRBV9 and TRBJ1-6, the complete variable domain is DSGVTQTPKHLITATGQRVTLRCSPRSGDLSVYWYQQSLDQGLQFLIQYYNGEERAKGNILERFSAQQFPDLHSELNLSSLELGDSALYFCASSVESQPKGALHFGNGTRLTVT.

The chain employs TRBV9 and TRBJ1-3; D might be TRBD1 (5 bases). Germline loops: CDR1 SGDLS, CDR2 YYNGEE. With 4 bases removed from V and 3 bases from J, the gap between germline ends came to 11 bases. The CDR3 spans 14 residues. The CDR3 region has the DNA TGTGCCAGCAGCCCTGGGGCTTTTGGAAACACCATATATTTT. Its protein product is CASSPGAFGNTIYF.

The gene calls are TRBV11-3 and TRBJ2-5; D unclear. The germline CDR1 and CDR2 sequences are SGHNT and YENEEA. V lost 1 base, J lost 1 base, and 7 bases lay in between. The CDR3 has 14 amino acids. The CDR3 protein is CASSLGGFQETQYF. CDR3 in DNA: TGTGCCAGCAGCTTAGGCGGCTTCCAAGAGACCCAGTACTTC.